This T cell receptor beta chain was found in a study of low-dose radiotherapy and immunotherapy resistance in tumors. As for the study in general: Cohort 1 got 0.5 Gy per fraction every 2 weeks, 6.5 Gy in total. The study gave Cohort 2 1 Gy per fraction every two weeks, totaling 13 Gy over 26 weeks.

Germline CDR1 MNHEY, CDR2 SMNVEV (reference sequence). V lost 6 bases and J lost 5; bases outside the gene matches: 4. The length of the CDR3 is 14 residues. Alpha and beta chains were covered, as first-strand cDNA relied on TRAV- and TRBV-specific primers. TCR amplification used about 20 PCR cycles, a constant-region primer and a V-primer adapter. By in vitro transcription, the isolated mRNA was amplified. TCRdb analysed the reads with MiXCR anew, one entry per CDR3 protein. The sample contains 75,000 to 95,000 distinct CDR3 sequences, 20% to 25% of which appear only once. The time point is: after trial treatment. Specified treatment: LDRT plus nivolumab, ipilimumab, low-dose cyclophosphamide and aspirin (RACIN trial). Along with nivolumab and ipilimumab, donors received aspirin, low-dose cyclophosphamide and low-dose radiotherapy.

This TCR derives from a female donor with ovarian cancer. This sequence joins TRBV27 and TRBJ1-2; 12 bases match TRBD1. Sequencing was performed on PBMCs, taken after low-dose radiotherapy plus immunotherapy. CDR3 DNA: TGTGCCAGCAGACGGGGACAGGGGGCATATGGCTACACCTTC. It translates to CASRRGQGAYGYTF.